This TCR beta chain was recovered during a study of T-cell memory formation after mild COVID-19. Overall study context: Across donors, TCR clusters were largely donor specific.

This clonotype has a handful of counts. Possible read error: a much larger clone is one base away. The CDR3 spans 11 residues. CDR1 is SGHVS and CDR2 is FQNEAQ in the germline V gene. Trimming took 7 bases from V and 0 from J, leaving 3 bases between them. After 5'RACE with constant-segment primers, TCR alpha and TCR beta cDNA libraries carrying sample barcodes and UMIs were obtained. Each CDR3 protein is one row after TCRdb ran MiXCR on the 5' RACE reads. The data contain fewer than 600,000 distinct CDR3 sequences, about a fifth of them singletons. The sample was PBMCs or a T cell subset sorted from them (not recorded which). The chain uses TRBV7-8 and TRBJ1-1, with D unresolved. The sequence was obtained from an adult woman who had mild COVID-19 (a few samples of this study predate the infection). Cell type and time point are not known. CDR3 sequence: CASILNTEAFF. CDR3 DNA sequence: TGTGCCAGCATCTTGAACACTGAAGCTTTCTTT.